Described below is a single T cell receptor (beta chain) sequence and its context. TCRdb redid the calling of the RT-PCR reads with MiXCR, one entry per CDR3 protein. This sample has 390,000 or so distinct CDR3 sequences; approximately 16% occur once, and the top ten carry 6.5% to 7.5%. The data stem from a study of patients and donors after allogeneic stem cell transplantation. The CDR3 spans 13 residues. V dropped 0 bases and J dropped 12 bases, with 14 bases sitting between them. Germline CDR1 and CDR2: MGHRA and YSYEKL. The chain has TRBV4-1 and TRBJ1-2; no definite D call. This receptor was obtained from a human donor who was either an allogeneic HSCT recipient or a stem cell or donor lymphocyte infusion donor (not recorded which). It is not recorded whose cells these are; they may come from a transplant donor. The specimen was blood, either unsorted or a sorted T cell fraction (not recorded which). The CDR3 protein is CASSQDANLRDTF. DNA for the CDR3: TGCGCCAGCAGCCAAGATGCGAACCTGAGAGACACCTTC.